Shown below are 18 T cell receptor beta chains from a single sample sequenced in a study of T-cell memory formation after mild COVID-19. In TCRdb, the 5' RACE reads were re-called with MiXCR into one record per CDR3 protein. The data show fewer than 200,000 distinct CDR3 sequences, over 20% seen once. The source material was PBMCs or a T cell subset sorted from them (not recorded which). These TCRs come from an adult woman who had mild COVID-19 (a few samples of this study predate the infection). Cell type and time point are not known.

In this sample, this clonotype turned up many times. The chain couples TRBV29-1 to TRBJ2-7; TRBD1 or TRBD2 may be the D gene (6 bases each). Germline V lookup: CDR1 SQVTM, CDR2 ANQGSEA. The length of the CDR3 is 11 residues. Trimming left V 6 bases short and J 4 bases short, with 10 bases between. CDR3 DNA: TGCAGCGTCGGAGGGGGTTACGAGCAGTACTTC. This encodes CSVGGGYEQYF.

This clonotype was recorded a few times. The chain couples TRBV5-6 to TRBJ2-5; D remains ambiguous. Germline V gene data show CDR1 as SGHDT and CDR2 as YYEEEE. The CDR3 has 14 amino acids. V was pared by 0 bases and J by 4 bases, with 10 bases between. This chain's CDR3 is CASSLGSPRETQYF. CDR3 sequence (DNA): TGTGCCAGCAGCTTGGGTTCACCCCGAGAGACCCAGTACTTC. Full variable domain (outside the CDR3, taken from reference TRBV5-6 and TRBJ2-5): DAGVTQSPTHLIKTRGQQVTLRCSPKSGHDTVSWYQQALGQGPQFIFQYYEEEERQRGNFPDRFSGHQFPNYSSELNVNALLLGDSALYLCASSLGSPRETQYFGPGTRLLVL.

The table lists this clonotype with a few counts. V gene TRBV7-9 combines with J gene TRBJ2-7, with 13 bases fitting TRBD2. Germline loops: CDR1 SEHNR, CDR2 FQNEAQ (reference sequence). Trimming took 0 bases from V and 2 from J; bases not matched to a gene: 7. The CDR3 has 18 amino acids. Here the CDR3 DNA reads TGTGCCAGCAGCTTAGCCGGACTAGCGGGAGAAGTCGCCTACGAGCAGTACTTC. The encoded protein is CASSLAGLAGEVAYEQYF.

Many counts were recorded for this clonotype. The chain combines TRBV6-2 or TRBV6-3 with TRBJ2-1, with D possibly matching TRBD1 (5 bases). Germline values: CDR1 MNHEY, CDR2 SVGEGT. The CDR3 spans 12 residues. The V end was cut by 8 bases, the J end by 8 bases, with 13 bases between. CDR3 loop: CASEGVRDEQFF. The CDR3 DNA reads as TGTGCCAGCGAAGGGGTTAGGGATGAGCAGTTCTTC.

This clonotype has just a few counts. The chain links TRBV6-4 to TRBJ2-3; D call uncertain. The CDR3 consists of 12 residues. The ends were cut back, 3 bases at V and 4 bases at J, with 5 bases in the middle. Germline lookup yields CDR1 MRHNA and CDR2 SNTAGT. The CDR3 DNA follows: TGTGCCAGCAGTGATGAGGCAGATACGCAGTATTTT. This encodes CASSDEADTQYF.

The J gene is TRBJ1-5, the V gene TRBV10-3; D is unclear. The CDR3 has 12 amino acids. Per the germline V gene, CDR1 is ENHRY and CDR2 is SYGVKD. V dropped 2 bases and J dropped 10 bases, with 9 bases sitting between them. Here the CDR3 reads CAISEKGGPQHF. CDR3 nucleotide sequence: TGTGCCATCAGTGAGAAGGGCGGACCCCAGCATTTT.

The genes are TRBV7-9 and TRBJ2-7, with D tentatively TRBD1 or TRBD2 (6 bases each). The CDR3 is 14 residues long. V was pared by 5 bases and J by 3 bases, with 14 bases between. The germline CDR1 and CDR2 sequences are SEHNR and FQNEAQ (reference sequence). The CDR3 reads CASSPAEGGYEQYF. The CDR3 DNA reads TGTGCCAGCAGCCCCGCGGAGGGGGGCTACGAGCAGTACTTC.

The chain recombines TRBV6-5 with TRBJ1-2, with no clear D. V was cut by 3 bases and J by 3 bases, with 8 bases left in between. Looked up from germline, CDR1 is MNHEY and CDR2 is SVGAGI. CDR3 size: 13 residues. The CDR3 protein is CASSYRPDYGYTF. The CDR3 nucleotides read TGTGCCAGCAGTTATCGCCCCGACTATGGCTACACCTTC.

The chain combines TRBV7-9 with TRBJ2-1; 7 bases fit TRBD1. V lost 5 bases, J lost 0 bases, and 7 bases stayed unmatched. Germline values: CDR1 SEHNR, CDR2 FQNEAQ (reference sequence). The CDR3 has 16 residues. The chain's CDR3 is CASSTLTGSSYNEQFF. The CDR3 nucleotides are TGTGCCAGCAGCACTTTGACAGGGAGCTCCTACAATGAGCAGTTCTTC.

This clonotype appeared a few times. The rearrangement links TRBV12-3 or TRBV12-4 to TRBJ2-3, with D unclear. V lost 6 bases, J lost 0 bases, and 13 bases lay in between. The CDR3 has 15 amino acids. The CDR3 nucleotides read TGTGCCAGCAGCCACGCAATCGGAAGCACAGATACGCAGTATTTT. Its translation: CASSHAIGSTDTQYF.

This clonotype was observed a single time. The chain uses TRBV6-5 and TRBJ1-2; 12 bases are a match to TRBD1. The V gene end was trimmed by 2 bases and the J gene end by 3 bases; junction bases not matched to a gene: 7. CDR1 is MNHEY and CDR2 is SVGAGI in the germline V gene. CDR3 size: 17 residues. Here the CDR3 reads CASSYGTGGDRDYGYTF. Written as DNA, the CDR3 is TGTGCCAGCAGTTACGGGACAGGGGGCGATAGGGACTATGGCTACACCTTC.

This clonotype has ten or more counts. The rearrangement links TRBV7-9 to TRBJ1-1; D may be TRBD1 (5 bases). Germline CDR1 SEHNR, CDR2 FQNEAQ (reference sequence). The CDR3 totals 11 residues. The V and J ends lost 5 bases and 4 bases respectively, with 5 bases between them. The CDR3 nucleotides are TGTGCCAGCAGCAGGGGCACTGAAGCTTTCTTT. Its protein product is CASSRGTEAFF.

This clonotype was recorded many times. This chain links TRBV5-4 with TRBJ1-5, with no clear D. The CDR3 spans 15 residues. The V end lost 0 bases, the J end lost 0 bases, and 7 bases lay between the germline ends. Germline-derived CDR1 and CDR2 are SGHNT and YYREEE (reference sequence). The CDR3 region has the DNA TGTGCCAGCAGCTTGGGGTTGGATAGCAATCAGCCCCAGCATTTT. Translation: CASSLGLDSNQPQHF.

This clonotype was seen only a few times. V usage is TRBV7-9 and J usage is TRBJ2-3; D is unresolved. Germline V gives CDR1 SEHNR, CDR2 FQNEAQ (reference sequence). The CDR3 is 14 residues long. Trimming removed 1 base from V and 2 bases from J, with 7 bases in between. The CDR3 reads CASSLGSYTDTQYF. The CDR3 nucleotides are TGTGCCAGCAGCTTAGGGTCCTACACAGATACGCAGTATTTT.

V gene TRBV27 combines with J gene TRBJ2-7; TRBD2 is a possible D gene (6 bases). Germline loops: CDR1 MNHEY, CDR2 SMNVEV (reference sequence). This CDR3 region has 14 residues. Trimming removed 4 bases from V and 0 bases from J, with 10 bases in between. This chain's CDR3 is CASSYGDSSYEQYF. CDR3 in DNA: TGTGCCAGCAGTTATGGGGACTCCTCCTACGAGCAGTACTTC.

This clonotype showed up just a few times. This chain connects TRBV6-4 to TRBJ2-2; D is unresolved. The germline V and J ends were trimmed by 0 bases and 6 bases, with 8 bases remaining between them. CDR1 is MRHNA, CDR2 SNTAGT, per germline. The CDR3 consists of 14 residues. The CDR3 loop reads CASSDSFSSGELFF. The CDR3 coding sequence is TGTGCCAGCAGTGACTCTTTCTCCTCCGGGGAGCTGTTTTTT.

This clonotype was counted a few times. One end of the junction does not line up with germline, which may come from a read error. The chain carries TRBV7-2 and TRBJ2-1; 9 nucleotides match TRBD1. Per the germline V gene, CDR1 is SGHTA and CDR2 is FQGNSA. This CDR3 contains 15 residues. The CDR3 spells CASSPEGQGYHEQFF. Written as DNA, the CDR3 is TGTGCCAGCAGCCCCGAGGGACAGGGCTACCATGAGCAGTTCTTC.

This sequence joins TRBV7-9 and TRBJ1-2; 7 nucleotides align to TRBD1. This CDR3 contains 13 residues. The germline gives CDR1 SEHNR, CDR2 FQNEAQ (reference sequence). Trimming removed 10 bases from V and 3 bases from J; junction bases left unmatched: 8. The CDR3 is CAIRTGAYYGYTF. The DNA for the CDR3 is TGTGCCATCCGGACAGGCGCTTACTATGGCTACACCTTC.